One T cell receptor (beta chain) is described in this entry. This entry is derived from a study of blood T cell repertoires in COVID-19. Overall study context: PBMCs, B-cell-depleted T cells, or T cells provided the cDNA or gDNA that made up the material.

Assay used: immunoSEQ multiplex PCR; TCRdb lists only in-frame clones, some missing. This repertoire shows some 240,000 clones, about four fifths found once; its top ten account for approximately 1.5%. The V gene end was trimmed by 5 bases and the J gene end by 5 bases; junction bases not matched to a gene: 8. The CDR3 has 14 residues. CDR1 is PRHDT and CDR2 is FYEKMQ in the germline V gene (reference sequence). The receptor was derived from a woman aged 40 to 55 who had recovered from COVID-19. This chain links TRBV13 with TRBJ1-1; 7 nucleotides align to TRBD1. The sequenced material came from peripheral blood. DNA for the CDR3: TGTGCCAGCAGCAAATCCTCAGGGGGAACTGAAGCTTTCTTT. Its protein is CASSKSSGGTEAFF. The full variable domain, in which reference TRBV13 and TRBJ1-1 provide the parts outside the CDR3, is AAGVIQSPRHLIKEKRETATLKCYPIPRHDTVYWYQQGPGQDPQFLISFYEKMQSDKGSIPDRFSAQQFSDYHSELNMSSLELGDSALYFCASSKSSGGTEAFFGQGTRLTVV.